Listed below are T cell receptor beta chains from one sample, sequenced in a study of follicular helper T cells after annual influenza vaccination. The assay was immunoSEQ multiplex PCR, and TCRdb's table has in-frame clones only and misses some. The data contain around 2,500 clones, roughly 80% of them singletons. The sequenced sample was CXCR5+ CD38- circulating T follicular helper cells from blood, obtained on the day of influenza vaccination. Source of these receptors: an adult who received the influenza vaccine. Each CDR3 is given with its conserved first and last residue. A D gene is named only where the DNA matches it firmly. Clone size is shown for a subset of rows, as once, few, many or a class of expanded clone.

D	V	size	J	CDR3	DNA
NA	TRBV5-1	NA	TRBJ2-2	CASSYQGGTGELFF	TGCGCCAGCAGCTACCAGGGGGGCACCGGGGAGCTGTTTTTT
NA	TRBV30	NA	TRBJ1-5	CAWSIQGNQPQHF	TGTGCCTGGAGTATACAGGGAAATCAGCCCCAGCATTTT
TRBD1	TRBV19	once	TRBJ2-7	CASSITQTGPSEQYF	TGTGCCAGTAGTATAACCCAGACAGGGCCGAGCGAGCAGTACTTC
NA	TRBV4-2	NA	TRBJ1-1	CASSQDSRMGWETEAFF	TGTGCCAGCAGCCAAGATAGCAGGATGGGTTGGGAAACTGAAGCTTTCTTT
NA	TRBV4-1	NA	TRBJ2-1	CASSQGVPVFGNEQFF	TGCGCCAGCAGTCAAGGGGTTCCTGTGTTCGGCAATGAGCAGTTCTTC
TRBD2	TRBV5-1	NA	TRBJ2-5	CASSLRGGGALETQYF	TGCGCCAGCAGCTTGAGGGGCGGGGGGGCCTTGGAGACCCAGTACTTC
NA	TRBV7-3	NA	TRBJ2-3	CASGEGGTQYF	TGTGCCAGCGGCGAAGGAGGAACGCAGTATTTT
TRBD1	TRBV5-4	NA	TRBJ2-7	CASSSRDRTYEQYF	TGTGCCAGCAGCTCACGGGACAGAACCTACGAGCAGTACTTC
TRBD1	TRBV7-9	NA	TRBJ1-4	CASTPQGGGGEKLFF	TGTGCCAGCACCCCCCAGGGGGGTGGGGGAGAAAAACTGTTTTTT
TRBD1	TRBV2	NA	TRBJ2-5	CASTGTGRVEETQYF	TGTGCCAGCACAGGGACAGGGAGGGTGGAAGAGACCCAGTACTTC
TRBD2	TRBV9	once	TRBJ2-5	CASSVGTSGGRVETQYF	TGTGCCAGCAGCGTCGGGACTAGCGGGGGGCGGGTTGAGACCCAGTACTTC
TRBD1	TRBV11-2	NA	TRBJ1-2	CASSFKGAIGYGYTF	TGTGCCAGCAGCTTCAAGGGGGCGATTGGATATGGCTACACCTTC
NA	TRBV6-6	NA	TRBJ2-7	CASSSADSWEQYF	TGTGCCAGCAGTTCCGCGGACAGTTGGGAGCAGTACTTC
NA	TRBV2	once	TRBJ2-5	CASRSAPTAQETQYF	TGTGCCAGCAGGAGCGCTCCAACCGCCCAAGAGACCCAGTACTTC
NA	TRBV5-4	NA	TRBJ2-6	CASSSGANVLTF	TGTGCCAGCAGCTCTGGGGCCAACGTCCTGACTTTC
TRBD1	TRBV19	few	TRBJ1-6	CASEGQASSYNSPLHF	TGTGCCAGTGAGGGACAGGCAAGCTCCTATAATTCACCCCTCCACTTT
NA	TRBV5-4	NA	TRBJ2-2	CASSLAGGRGELFF	TGTGCCAGCAGCTTGGCCGGGGGACGGGGGGAGCTGTTTTTT
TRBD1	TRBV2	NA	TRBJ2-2	CASSLDRPSNTGELFF	TGTGCCAGCAGTCTGGACAGGCCGTCGAACACCGGGGAGCTGTTTTTT
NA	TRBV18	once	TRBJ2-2	CASSPSSGTGELFF	TGTGCCAGCTCACCCTCGAGCGGGACCGGGGAGCTGTTTTTT
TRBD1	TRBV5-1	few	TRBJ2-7	CASSLGGQGAPYEQYF	TGCGCCAGCAGCTTGGGTGGACAGGGGGCTCCCTACGAGCAGTACTTC
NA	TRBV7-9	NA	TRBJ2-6	CAAARAGANVLTF	TGTGCCGCAGCAAGGGCTGGGGCCAACGTCCTGACTTTC
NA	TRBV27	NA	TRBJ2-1	CASGVREQFF	TGTGCCAGCGGGGTGAGAGAGCAGTTCTTC
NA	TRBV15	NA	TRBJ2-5	CATSRGQEVRETQYF	TGTGCCACCAGCAGAGGACAGGAGGTGAGGGAGACCCAGTACTTC
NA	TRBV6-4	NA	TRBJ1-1	CASSASSNTEAFF	TGTGCCAGCAGTGCCAGTTCGAACACTGAAGCTTTCTTT
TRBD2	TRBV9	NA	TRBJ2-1	CASSRYAGGSYNEQFF	TGTGCCAGCAGCCGTTACGCGGGAGGGTCCTACAATGAGCAGTTCTTC
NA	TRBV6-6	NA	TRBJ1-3	CASTREQNTIYF	TGTGCCAGCACAAGGGAACAAAACACCATATATTTT
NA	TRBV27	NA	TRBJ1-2	CASTFRAELFYGYTF	TGTGCCAGCACTTTTCGGGCAGAACTTTTTTATGGCTACACCTTC
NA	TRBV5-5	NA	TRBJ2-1	CASSLQTGPDNEQFF	TGTGCCAGCAGCTTACAGACCGGGCCGGACAATGAGCAGTTCTTC
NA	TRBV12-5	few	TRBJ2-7	CASGLDGTYEQYF	TGTGCTAGTGGTTTGGACGGGACCTACGAGCAGTACTTC
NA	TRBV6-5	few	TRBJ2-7	CASSQRVAGTYEQYF	TGTGCCAGCAGCCAGAGGGTTGCGGGGACCTACGAGCAGTACTTC
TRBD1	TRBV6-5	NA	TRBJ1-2	CASSYGFKGEGGGYTF	TGTGCCAGCAGTTACGGTTTCAAGGGTGAAGGGGGCGGCTACACCTTC